This T cell receptor (beta chain) is drawn from a study of cytomegalovirus exposure and HLA in healthy donors. Broader study findings: Sequencing likely produced, as an artifact, a cluster of highly shared sequence variants. In vitro, three CMV-associated chains proved specific for CMV antigens. With further analysis later on, most CMV-associated TCR beta chains appeared HLA-restricted.

This clone was detected only once. Its antigen is as yet unknown. V shed 4 bases and J 0 bases; nucleotides not matched to a gene: 4. Germline V gene sequence: CDR1 SGHKS, CDR2 YYEKEE (reference sequence). The CDR3 has 15 residues. The PCR made use of 60 Vbeta and 13 Jbeta primers. Clones were read by immunoSEQ multiplex PCR, and TCRdb kept only the in-frame ones, dropping some. Of over 200,000 clones detected, roughly 89% appear once; the ten largest clones hold approximately 1%. Sequencing was carried out using PBMCs. The chain combines TRBV5-5 with TRBJ1-1; the match to TRBD1 covers 9 bases. The receptor comes from a woman between 18 and 29 years old in good health and CMV-seronegative. The CDR3 DNA reads as TGTGCCAGCAGCGTGGGACAGGGAATGAACACTGAAGCTTTCTTT. Translated: CASSVGQGMNTEAFF. Drawing the rest from reference TRBV5-5 and TRBJ1-1, the complete variable domain is DAGVTQSPTHLIKTRGQQVTLRCSPISGHKSVSWYQQVLGQGPQFIFQYYEKEERGRGNFPDRFSARQFPNYSSELNVNALLLGDSALYLCASSVGQGMNTEAFFGQGTRLTVV.